Listed below are T cell receptor beta chains from one sample, sequenced in a study of blood T cell repertoires in COVID-19. Some clones are missing from TCRdb's copy, which holds only in-frame ones; the method was immunoSEQ multiplex PCR. The data show about 220,000 clones, with about 86% seen just once and roughly 8% held by the top ten. The sample taken for sequencing was peripheral blood. These receptors were collected from a woman aged 50 to 60 with acute or convalescent COVID-19. The CDR3 runs from the conserved cysteine through the conserved F or W. The D gene is left open where the match is weak. For some rows the clone size is stated as once, few or many, or as a class when expanded; others skip it.

V gene,D gene,J gene,clone size,CDR3 protein,CDR3 DNA
TRBV3-1/TRBV3-2,-,TRBJ2-7,-,CASSQVRAYEQYF,TGTGCCAGCAGCCAAGTTCGTGCCTACGAGCAGTACTTC
TRBV29-1,-,TRBJ1-2,few,CSVEEGIDGYTF,TGCAGCGTTGAGGAGGGTATTGATGGCTACACCTTC
TRBV5-1,TRBD1,TRBJ2-3,-,CASSPGTDPNTDTQYF,TGCGCCAGCAGCCCGGGGACAGATCCAAACACAGATACGCAGTATTTT
TRBV2,-,TRBJ1-5,-,CASSRQPNQPQHF,TGTGCCAGCAGTCGACAGCCCAATCAGCCCCAGCATTTT
TRBV10-3,TRBD2,TRBJ2-1,few,CAISEPLGLAVYNEQFF,TGTGCCATCAGTGAGCCCTTGGGGCTAGCGGTTTACAATGAGCAGTTCTTC
TRBV10-1,TRBD1,TRBJ2-5,-,CASSAGDSQETQYF,TGCGCCAGCAGTGCAGGGGACAGCCAAGAGACCCAGTACTTC
TRBV10-2,TRBD1,TRBJ2-7,-,CASSKQGAGYEQYF,TGCGCCAGCAGTAAACAGGGGGCTGGCTACGAGCAGTACTTC
TRBV5-1,TRBD1,TRBJ1-2,-,CASSFSGTETFGSSNGYTF,TGCGCCAGCAGCTTTTCGGGGACAGAAACCTTTGGCTCTTCGAATGGCTACACCTTC
TRBV28,-,TRBJ1-1,-,CASSQGGDLEAFF,TGTGCCAGCAGTCAAGGGGGTGACCTTGAAGCTTTCTTT
TRBV11-3,-,TRBJ2-3,once,CASSSGRGGDTDTQYF,TGTGCCAGCAGCTCCGGCCGGGGCGGGGACACAGATACGCAGTATTTT
TRBV6-1,-,TRBJ2-5,-,CASSEAIWVGESQYF,TGTGCCAGCAGTGAAGCGATTTGGGTAGGAGAGTCCCAGTACTTC
TRBV18,-,TRBJ2-5,-,CASSPYKYQETQYF,TGTGCCAGCTCACCGTACAAGTACCAAGAGACCCAGTACTTC
TRBV28,-,TRBJ1-1,once,CASESGRDTEAFF,TGTGCCAGCGAATCGGGGCGGGATACTGAAGCTTTCTTT
TRBV27,TRBD1,TRBJ2-7,-,CASNQQGAAEKYF,TGTGCCAGCAATCAACAGGGGGCTGCGGAAAAGTACTTC
TRBV24-1,-,TRBJ1-4,-,CATSDPSNEKLFF,TGTGCCACCAGTGATCCGTCTAATGAAAAACTGTTTTTT
TRBV19,TRBD2,TRBJ2-1,-,CASSSTSGRFDEQFF,TGTGCCAGTAGTAGCACTAGCGGGAGATTCGATGAGCAGTTCTTC
TRBV6-5,TRBD1,TRBJ2-1,-,CASSLGTGVHNEQFF,TGTGCCAGCAGTTTAGGGACAGGGGTTCACAATGAGCAGTTCTTC
TRBV3-1/TRBV3-2,TRBD1,TRBJ1-5,many,CASSPGQGGQPQHF,TGTGCCAGCAGCCCTGGACAGGGGGGTCAGCCCCAGCATTTT
TRBV5-4,TRBD2,TRBJ2-5,-,CASSLGAGGYETQYF,TGTGCCAGCAGCTTGGGAGCGGGAGGGTATGAGACCCAGTACTTC
TRBV11-3,-,TRBJ1-2,-,CASSPPTGWKNGYTF,TGTGCCAGCAGCCCACCCACGGGGTGGAAGAATGGCTACACCTTC
TRBV6-5,-,TRBJ2-2,-,CASSYGLNTGELFF,TGTGCCAGCAGTTACGGCCTGAACACCGGGGAGCTGTTTTTT
TRBV2,TRBD2,TRBJ2-7,-,CASGTSGTEQYF,TGTGCCAGCGGTACTAGCGGGACCGAGCAGTACTTC
TRBV29-1,-,TRBJ1-1,-,CSAGRLNTEAFF,TGCAGCGCGGGACGGTTGAACACTGAAGCTTTCTTT
TRBV10-3,TRBD2,TRBJ2-2,-,CAISDPLAGGGELFF,TGTGCCATCAGTGACCCCCTAGCGGGAGGCGGGGAGCTGTTTTTT
TRBV5-1,-,TRBJ2-3,-,CASSLGSGALPTDTQYF,TGCGCCAGCAGCTTGGGGTCGGGTGCGCTCCCCACAGATACGCAGTATTTT
TRBV28,TRBD1,TRBJ1-4,-,CASTTSARQGNEKLFF,TGTGCCAGCACCACTTCCGCGCGACAGGGGAATGAAAAACTGTTTTTT
TRBV6-6,-,TRBJ1-2,-,CASKVGELYGYTF,TGTGCCAGCAAAGTAGGGGAACTCTATGGCTACACCTTC
TRBV7-3,-,TRBJ2-3,-,CASSLTHARGTDTQYF,TGTGCCAGCAGCTTAACTCACGCCAGGGGAACAGATACGCAGTATTTT
TRBV11-2,TRBD1,TRBJ2-1,-,CASSFASTGDEQFF,TGTGCCAGCAGCTTTGCCTCAACAGGGGATGAGCAGTTCTTC
TRBV14,-,TRBJ2-1,-,CASSPHSYNEQFF,TGTGCCAGCAGCCCCCACTCCTACAATGAGCAGTTCTTC
TRBV5-1,-,TRBJ2-3,once,CASSWWRAGTDTQYF,TGCGCCAGCAGCTGGTGGAGGGCTGGCACAGATACGCAGTATTTT
TRBV2,TRBD1,TRBJ2-5,-,CASRPGQGQETQYF,TGTGCCAGCAGACCGGGACAGGGTCAAGAGACCCAGTACTTC
TRBV13,TRBD1,TRBJ1-2,-,CASTRGQGANNYGYTF,TGTGCCAGCACCAGAGGACAGGGGGCAAACAACTATGGCTACACCTTC
TRBV20-1,-,TRBJ2-1,-,CSAISGNEQFF,TGCAGTGCTATAAGCGGCAATGAGCAGTTCTTC
TRBV2,-,TRBJ2-5,-,CASSEARQVETQYF,TGTGCCAGCAGTGAAGCCAGACAGGTGGAGACCCAGTACTTC
TRBV4-2,TRBD2,TRBJ2-3,once,CASSQVPGTSGIPDTQYF,TGTGCCAGCAGCCAAGTCCCTGGGACTAGCGGGATACCAGATACGCAGTATTTT
TRBV18,-,TRBJ2-1,-,CASSPRLEARDEQFF,TGTGCCAGCTCACCGCGACTAGAGGCGAGGGATGAGCAGTTCTTC
TRBV11-2,-,TRBJ1-1,-,CASSLDMRDGAFF,TGTGCCAGCAGCTTAGATATGAGGGATGGAGCTTTCTTT
TRBV27,-,TRBJ1-1,-,CASRANTEAFF,TGTGCCAGCAGGGCGAACACTGAAGCTTTCTTT
TRBV10-3,TRBD2,TRBJ2-5,-,CAISEPTSVRETQYF,TGTGCCATCAGTGAGCCTACTAGCGTACGGGAGACCCAGTACTTC
TRBV27,-,TRBJ2-2,few,CASSPSGYTGELFF,TGTGCCAGCAGTCCCTCCGGTTACACCGGGGAGCTGTTTTTT
TRBV24-1,TRBD1,TRBJ1-2,-,CATSDSGQGAYYGYTF,TGTGCCACCAGTGATTCCGGACAGGGAGCGTACTATGGCTACACCTTC
TRBV28,-,TRBJ1-1,-,CASSLSPGVTEAFF,TGTGCCAGCAGTTTGTCTCCGGGTGTCACTGAAGCTTTCTTT
TRBV19,-,TRBJ1-1,-,CASSISRADTEAFF,TGTGCCAGTAGTATAAGCAGGGCCGACACTGAAGCTTTCTTT
TRBV30,TRBD1,TRBJ1-2,-,CAWSVRQGYGYTF,TGTGCCTGGAGTGTAAGACAGGGCTATGGCTACACCTTC